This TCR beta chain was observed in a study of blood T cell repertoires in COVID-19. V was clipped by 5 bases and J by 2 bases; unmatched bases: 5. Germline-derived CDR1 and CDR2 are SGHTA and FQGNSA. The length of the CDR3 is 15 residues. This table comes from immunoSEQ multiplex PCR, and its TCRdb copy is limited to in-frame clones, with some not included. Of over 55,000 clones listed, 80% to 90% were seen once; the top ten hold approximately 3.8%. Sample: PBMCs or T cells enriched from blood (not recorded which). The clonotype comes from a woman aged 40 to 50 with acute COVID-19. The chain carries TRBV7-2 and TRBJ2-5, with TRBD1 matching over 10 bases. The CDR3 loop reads CASSRDRGVQETQYF. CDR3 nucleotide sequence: TGTGCCAGCAGCCGGGACAGGGGCGTTCAAGAGACCCAGTACTTC.